The rows below give T cell receptor beta chains drawn from one sample of a study of T cells after somatic rescue of genetic block. TCRdb's table, derived via immunoSEQ multiplex PCR, lists solely in-frame clones and lacks some. The table includes tens of thousands of clones, around 92% detected once. Input material: peripheral blood mononuclear cells (PBMCs). The receptor source for this set is a man in his forties or fifties. The CDR3 runs from the conserved cysteine through the conserved F or W. Each record gives: J gene, V gene, clone size, D gene, CDR3 protein, CDR3 DNA. The D gene is left open where the match is weak. Expanded clones get a size class; other rows say once, few or many, or leave the size out.

TRBJ2-7	TRBV28	NA	TRBD1	CASKPGGQVYEQYF	TGTGCCAGCAAACCCGGGGGACAGGTCTACGAGCAGTACTTC
TRBJ2-1	TRBV19	once	NA	CASSIARGRSYNEQFF	TGTGCCAGTAGTATAGCACGCGGGCGCTCCTACAATGAGCAGTTCTTC
TRBJ2-7	TRBV5-6	NA	NA	CASSLGRQGNEQYF	TGTGCCAGCAGCTTGGGACGGCAGGGCAACGAGCAGTACTTC
TRBJ2-4	TRBV25-1	NA	NA	CASSDRWTRYF	TGTGCCAGCAGTGATCGATGGACACGATACTTC
TRBJ2-3	TRBV9	NA	NA	CASSRRLGPMFTDTQYF	TGTGCCAGCAGCCGCAGACTAGGCCCCATGTTCACAGATACGCAGTATTTT
TRBJ2-5	TRBV9	NA	NA	CASSVDSAQETQYF	TGTGCCAGCAGCGTAGACTCGGCCCAAGAGACCCAGTACTTC
TRBJ2-7	TRBV6-1	NA	NA	CASSADLPTFSYEQYF	TGTGCCAGCAGTGCGGACTTACCAACTTTCTCCTACGAGCAGTACTTC
TRBJ2-2	TRBV13	few	TRBD1	CASSLTGGRTGELFF	TGTGCCAGCAGCCTTACAGGGGGCAGGACCGGGGAGCTGTTTTTT
TRBJ1-1	TRBV18	NA	NA	CASSPLDKNTEAFF	TGTGCCAGCTCACCACTCGACAAGAACACTGAAGCTTTCTTT
TRBJ2-7	TRBV6-5	NA	NA	CASRSAGQPRDEQYF	TGTGCCAGCAGGTCAGCCGGGCAACCTAGGGACGAGCAGTACTTC
TRBJ1-2	TRBV9	NA	NA	CASSEQATYGYTF	TGTGCCAGCAGCGAACAGGCGACCTATGGCTACACCTTT
TRBJ1-1	TRBV6-1	NA	NA	CASSYVGEAFF	TGTGCCAGCAGTTACGTAGGTGAAGCTTTCTTT
TRBJ1-5	TRBV15	NA	TRBD1	CATSGQGRRQPQHF	TGTGCCACCAGCGGACAGGGGAGAAGGCAGCCCCAGCATTTT
TRBJ2-3	TRBV5-8	NA	NA	CASSTRREDTQYF	TGTGCCAGCAGCACCAGACGGGAAGATACGCAGTATTTT
TRBJ2-7	TRBV10-2	NA	TRBD1	CASSGTATYEQYF	TGCGCCAGCAGCGGGACAGCAACCTACGAGCAGTACTTC
TRBJ2-3	TRBV28	NA	TRBD2	CASSLWTSGFYTQYF	TGTGCCAGCAGTTTATGGACTAGCGGTTTCTATACGCAGTATTTT
TRBJ2-7	TRBV9	NA	NA	CASSVETGAYEQYF	TGTGCCAGCAGCGTTGAAACGGGAGCCTACGAGCAGTACTTC
TRBJ2-3	TRBV18	NA	NA	CASSPTESGGDTQYF	TGTGCCAGCTCACCCACCGAAAGTGGGGGAGATACGCAGTATTTT
TRBJ2-3	TRBV6-1	NA	TRBD2	CASRGLASHTQYF	TGTGCCAGTAGGGGACTAGCTTCGCATACGCAGTATTTT
TRBJ2-7	TRBV19	NA	TRBD2	CASSIGTSGSNEQYF	TGTGCCAGTAGTATAGGGACTAGCGGGAGCAACGAGCAGTACTTC
TRBJ2-1	TRBV6-1	NA	TRBD1	CASKETGGQNEQFF	TGTGCCAGCAAGGAGACAGGGGGGCAGAATGAGCAGTTCTTC
TRBJ2-2	TRBV5-1	NA	NA	CASSLVLGAGELFF	TGCGCCAGCAGCTTGGTGCTGGGGGCCGGGGAGCTGTTTTTT
TRBJ2-4	TRBV2	few	NA	CASNGVGENIQYF	TGTGCCAGCAACGGGGTTGGGGAAAACATTCAGTACTTC
TRBJ2-7	TRBV28	NA	TRBD1	CASSLWTGGEGYEQYF	TGTGCCAGCAGTTTATGGACAGGGGGTGAAGGGTACGAGCAGTACTTC
TRBJ1-2	TRBV19	NA	NA	CASRMEGMGYGYTF	TGTGCCAGTAGGATGGAGGGGATGGGCTATGGCTACACCTTC
TRBJ2-1	TRBV19	once	TRBD1	CASSPGQGAKYNEQFF	TGTGCCAGTAGCCCTGGACAGGGGGCAAAGTACAATGAGCAGTTCTTC
TRBJ1-6	TRBV10-3	NA	NA	CAIGSYNSPLHF	TGTGCCATCGGGTCCTATAATTCACCCCTCCACTTT
TRBJ1-3	TRBV11-2	NA	NA	CASSLVPVPGNTIYF	TGTGCCAGCAGCTTAGTGCCGGTCCCTGGAAACACCATATATTTT
TRBJ2-5	TRBV6-1	NA	NA	CASKTGGARVETQYF	TGTGCCAGCAAAACTGGCGGAGCCAGGGTGGAGACCCAGTACTTC